The 22 T cell receptor beta chains presented below share a single source sample, sequenced in a study of shared clonotypes between healthy human individuals. Terminally differentiated effector memory CD45RA+ cells were excluded by CCR7 positive selection of CD45RO-negative cells. Assay used: immunoSEQ multiplex PCR; TCRdb lists only in-frame clones, some missing. In the table there are about 2.1 million clones, approximately 92% of which are singletons. The sequenced material came from naive CD8+ T cells from PBMCs. Receptors originate from a man younger than 30 in good health. Some clones in this sample may be carry-over from other donors' samples.

The chain couples TRBV10-3 to TRBJ2-7; 7 bases map to TRBD1. This CDR3 has 12 amino acids. Germline CDR1 is ENHRY and CDR2 is SYGVKD. Written as DNA, the CDR3 is TGTGCTGGAGGACAGGTCTCCTACGAGCAGTACTTC. Translating it yields CAGGQVSYEQYF.

This chain joins TRBV4-2 and TRBJ2-1; 7 bases map to TRBD2. The CDR3 has 15 residues. Germline V gives CDR1 LGHNA, CDR2 YNFKEQ. J was trimmed by 9 bases and V by 0 bases; bases with no gene match: 8. CDR3 loop: CASSQESGRGSEQFF. CDR3 DNA sequence: TGTGCCAGCAGCCAAGAGAGTGGGAGGGGTAGTGAGCAGTTCTTC.

The chain combines TRBV28 with TRBJ2-3, with D unresolved. Looked up from germline, CDR1 is MDHEN and CDR2 is SYDVKM. The V end lost 5 bases, the J end lost 2 bases, and 14 bases lay between the germline ends. CDR3 length: 15 amino acids. CDR3 sequence (DNA): TGTGCCAGCAGTACCCCGACAAGTACCACAGATACGCAGTATTTT. Its protein is CASSTPTSTTDTQYF.

Notes on this clone: Within the sample, other DNA sequences also encode this same CDR3. The chain uses TRBV19 and TRBJ2-7; possible D gene TRBD2, 6 bases. Germline CDR1 reads LNHDA; CDR2 reads SQIVND (reference sequence). The CDR3 consists of 13 residues. Trimming cost V 3 bases and J 7 bases, with 13 bases left between them. In DNA, the CDR3 is TGTGCCAGTAGTATCGACCTGGAGGGGGAGCAGTACTTC. Protein sequence: CASSIDLEGEQYF.

This sequence joins TRBV10-3 and TRBJ1-2, with D unclear. Germline values: CDR1 ENHRY, CDR2 SYGVKD. The V end was cut by 0 bases, the J end by 5 bases, with 7 bases between. This CDR3 contains 13 residues. The CDR3: CAISESTGYGYTF. In nucleotides, the CDR3 is TGTGCCATCAGTGAGTCGACTGGATATGGCTACACCTTC.

CDR3 sequence (DNA): TGTGCCAGCAGCCCCCGGATAGTGTTTAGCGGGAGGGCCCTCGAGACCCAGTACTTC. Amino acid sequence: CASSPRIVFSGRALETQYF. This chain uses TRBV11-2 with TRBJ2-5; 11 nucleotides match TRBD2. Trimming cost V 5 bases and J 5 bases; bases outside gene matches: 19. This CDR3 is 19 amino acids long. The germline CDR1 and CDR2 sequences are SGHAT and FQNNGV. The variable domain in full, with the rest retrieved from reference TRBV11-2 and TRBJ2-5, is EAGVAQSPRYKIIEKRQSVAFWCNPISGHATLYWYQQILGQGPKLLIQFQNNGVVDDSQLPKDRFSAERLKGVDSTLKIQPAKLEDSAVYLCASSPRIVFSGRALETQYFGPGTRLLVL.

This sequence joins TRBV12-5 and TRBJ2-3, with a tentative D call TRBD2 (6 bases). The ends were cut back, 1 base at V and 3 bases at J, with 14 bases in the middle. The germline CDR1 and CDR2 sequences are LGHNT and FRNRAP. CDR3 length: 16 amino acids. This CDR3 is CASGLGSSAFTDTQYF. CDR3 bases: TGTGCTAGTGGTTTGGGATCTAGCGCCTTTACAGATACGCAGTATTTT.

V usage is TRBV5-6 and J usage is TRBJ1-1; weak D call: TRBD1 (5 bases). The CDR3 contains 15 residues. Germline V gene data show CDR1 as SGHDT and CDR2 as YYEEEE. V lost 1 base and J lost 2, with 12 bases in between. In DNA form, the CDR3 reads TGTGCCAGCAGCTTGTTTATCCAGGGAAACACTGAAGCTTTCTTT. Its protein product is CASSLFIQGNTEAFF.

The J gene is TRBJ2-7, the V gene TRBV27, with TRBD1 matching 7 bases. CDR1 and CDR2 (germline): MNHEY, SMNVEV (reference sequence). The V segment lost 6 bases and the J segment 5 bases; nucleotides outside the gene matches: 13. There are 15 residues in the CDR3. CDR3: CASRPQPTGLNEQYF. The CDR3 DNA reads as TGTGCCAGCAGACCCCAGCCGACAGGGTTGAACGAGCAGTACTTC.

This clone was seen just once. The CDR3 DNA reads TGTGCCAGTAGTATTAGTACAGCCCTGAGCACAGATACGCAGTATTTT. As protein: CASSISTALSTDTQYF. The genes are TRBV19 and TRBJ2-3; D is unresolved. Deletions cut 3 bases from V and 0 bases from J, with 13 bases between. The CDR3 is 16 residues long. Germline V gene sequence: CDR1 LNHDA, CDR2 SQIVND (reference sequence).

This chain uses TRBV25-1 with TRBJ2-2; D gene ambiguous. The CDR3 runs to 14 residues. The V end lost 5 bases, the J end lost 2 bases, and 9 bases lay between the germline ends. The germline gives CDR1 MGHDK, CDR2 SYGVNS. CDR3 in amino acids: CASSLEGNTGELFF. DNA for the CDR3: TGTGCCAGCAGTTTGGAAGGAAACACCGGGGAGCTGTTTTTT.

With regard to this clone: Within the sample, other DNA sequences also encode this same CDR3. The CDR3, as DNA: TGTGCCAGTAGTATAGGGGCGGGCCCCTACAATGAGCAGTTCTTC. Translating it yields CASSIGAGPYNEQFF. The chain employs TRBV19 and TRBJ2-1; D may be TRBD2 (5 bases). The CDR3 has 15 amino acids. Trimming stripped 1 base from V and 2 bases from J, with 9 bases between. The germline V gene has CDR1 LNHDA and CDR2 SQIVND (reference sequence).

This clone was seen only a few times. The chain employs TRBV11-2 and TRBJ1-1; unclear D gene. Germline V CDR1 and CDR2: SGHAT, FQNNGV. V was trimmed by 0 bases and J by 2 bases, leaving 7 bases between them. This CDR3 spans 14 amino acids. CDR3 nucleotide sequence: TGTGCCAGCAGCTTAGATCATCGAAACACTGAAGCTTTCTTT. Translated, it gives CASSLDHRNTEAFF.

This chain uses TRBV27 with TRBJ1-5; D is undetermined. The CDR3 is made up of 16 amino acids. Germline V gives CDR1 MNHEY, CDR2 SMNVEV (reference sequence). Trimming took off 2 bases at V and 0 bases at J, with 11 bases between the two ends. In DNA, the CDR3 is TGTGCCAGCAGTTTACTGGGCCCGTATAGCAATCAGCCCCAGCATTTT. Translation gives CASSLLGPYSNQPQHF.

The chain combines TRBV10-1 with TRBJ2-2; TRBD2 is a possible D gene (6 bases). Trimming cost V 8 bases and J 4 bases, with 17 bases left between them. The germline V gene has CDR1 WNHNN and CDR2 SYGVQD (reference sequence). This CDR3 spans 15 amino acids. CDR3 DNA sequence: TGCGCCAGCTTCGTGTGGGCAGCGGGCACCGGGGAGCTGTTTTTT. It codes for CASFVWAAGTGELFF.

The chain combines TRBV5-6 with TRBJ2-1, with 13 bases aligning to TRBD2. After removal of 3 bases from V and 5 bases from J, the junction contained 5 bases not matched to a gene. The CDR3 is 16 residues long. Germline CDR1 and CDR2: SGHDT and YYEEEE. CDR3 coding DNA: TGTGCCAGCAGCTCGGGACTAGCGGGACCGAACAATGAGCAGTTCTTC. Its protein is CASSSGLAGPNNEQFF.

This chain links TRBV9 with TRBJ2-3, with unresolved D. Trimming pared 3 bases from V and 2 bases from J, leaving 16 bases between. Germline-derived CDR1 and CDR2 are SGDLS and YYNGEE. The CDR3 runs 16 residues. This CDR3 is CASSALGRRYTDTQYF. In nucleotides, the CDR3 is TGTGCCAGCAGCGCCCTCGGGCGGAGATACACAGATACGCAGTATTTT.

The chain couples TRBV7-8 to TRBJ1-1; D is possibly TRBD1 (6 bases). The germline gives CDR1 SGHVS, CDR2 FQNEAQ. Trimming left V 3 bases short and J 3 bases short, with 14 bases between. CDR3 length equals 15 residues. The CDR3 bases are TGTGCCAGCAGCTTTATCGGGGGCTTTGACACTGAAGCTTTCTTT. It is translated as CASSFIGGFDTEAFF.

The rearrangement joins TRBV10-1 to TRBJ1-4; possible D gene TRBD1, 5 bases. The V end lost 7 bases, the J end lost 8 bases, and 11 bases lay between the germline ends. This CDR3 comprises 12 residues. Germline V CDR1 and CDR2: WNHNN, SYGVQD (reference sequence). The DNA of the CDR3 is TGCGCCAGCACTAGAGGGGCGGAAAAACTGTTTTTT. Translation: CASTRGAEKLFF.

The gene calls are TRBV15 and TRBJ2-3; D gene unclear. V dropped 2 bases and J dropped 1 base, with 13 bases sitting between them. The CDR3 loop spans 16 amino acids. The germline V gene encodes CDR1 LNHNV and CDR2 YYDKDF (reference sequence). CDR3 in DNA: TGTGCCACCAGCAGAACTCGTGGATCGGGCACAGATACGCAGTATTTT. It encodes CATSRTRGSGTDTQYF.

The chain is built from TRBV6-5 and TRBJ1-2; 9 bases line up with TRBD1. CDR1 is MNHEY and CDR2 is SVGAGI in the germline V gene. With V trimmed by 6 bases and J by 4 bases, 6 bases remained unmatched. The CDR3 runs 14 residues. The CDR3 coding sequence is TGTGCCAGCAGCCGAGGGACAGGGCTCTATGGCTACACCTTC. Protein sequence: CASSRGTGLYGYTF.

The V and J genes are TRBV10-3 and TRBJ2-1; perhaps TRBD1 as D (6 bases). The CDR3 is 16 amino acids. V lost 0 bases, J lost 2 bases, and 11 bases lay in between. In germline, CDR1 is ENHRY, CDR2 SYGVKD. The CDR3 DNA is TGTGCCATCAGTGAGTCGAAGGGGGTCGCCTACAATGAGCAGTTCTTC. As protein: CAISESKGVAYNEQFF.